These 10 T cell receptor beta chains share one sample of origin, sequenced in a study of human T cells and chemical hapten exposure (dated by TCRdb to the early 2020s). Library preparation used RACE. The sample was run on a NextSeq 500. TCRdb reran the public reads through fastp at Q25 and MiXCR, keeping productive beta chains. Records with the same CDR3 protein are collapsed into one entry carrying the most frequent genes and DNA. Within this sample are around 80,000 distinct CDR3 sequences, with approximately 8% of them counted one time only. The top ten clones comprise approximately 1.5% of the sample. Explained via the paper, the time point label denotes: healthy volunteer bleed at 6 weeks. Total RNA was extracted from unfractionated whole blood that had been collected in Tempus Blood RNA tubes. Material: whole blood. These receptors all come from a male donor in good health. Some clones in this sample may be carry-over from other donors' samples.

The chain employs TRBV12-3 or TRBV12-4 and TRBJ1-3, with TRBD1 matching over 7 bases. The junction had 6 bases not matched to a gene; V was cut back by 5 bases and J by 8 bases. The CDR3 consists of 13 residues. The CDR3, as DNA: TGTGCCAGCAGTAGGGACAGCGCAGACACCATATATTTT. Protein: CASSRDSADTIYF.

The V and J genes are TRBV25-1 and TRBJ2-7, with 10 bases fitting TRBD2. This CDR3 has 14 amino acids. Germline V gene lookup returns CDR1 MGHDK and CDR2 SYGVNS. V lost 7 bases to trimming and J lost 5 bases; unmatched junction nucleotides: 8. CDR3 in DNA: TGTGCCAGCACGGCTAGCGGGAGTGGGGACGAGCAGTACTTC. Its protein is CASTASGSGDEQYF.

This sequence joins TRBV6-5 and TRBJ1-6; D not resolved. The germline V gene has CDR1 MNHEY and CDR2 SVGAGI. V gave up 2 bases and J gave up 9 bases, with 8 bases separating them. CDR3 length: 13 residues. CDR3 sequence: CASSYGRPSPLHF. Here the CDR3 DNA reads TGTGCCAGCAGTTACGGGCGGCCTTCACCCCTCCACTTT.

The sample holds a few counts of this clonotype. This sequence joins TRBV29-1 and TRBJ2-5; the D gene is possibly TRBD1 (6 bases). V was clipped by 4 bases and J by 1 base, with 13 bases between them. The CDR3 extends over 14 amino acids. Germline-derived CDR1 and CDR2 are SQVTM and ANQGSEA. CDR3 sequence reads: CSVVRQGLQETQYF. The CDR3, as DNA: TGCAGCGTTGTTAGGCAGGGGCTCCAAGAGACCCAGTACTTC. Together with reference TRBV29-1 and TRBJ2-5, the CDR3 gives the full variable domain: SAVISQKPSRDICQRGTSLTIQCQVDSQVTMMFWYRQQPGQSLTLIATANQGSEATYESGFVIDKFPISRPNLTFSTLTVSNMSPEDSSIYLCSVVRQGLQETQYFGPGTRLLVL.

The sample holds many counts of this clonotype. V gene TRBV27 combines with J gene TRBJ1-6, with TRBD1 as a possible D gene (6 bases). Trimming took 4 bases from V and 4 from J, leaving 26 bases between them. Germline V CDR1 and CDR2: MNHEY, SMNVEV (reference sequence). This CDR3 comprises 20 residues. DNA of the CDR3: TGTGCCAGCAGTTCTTCCCCGGTCACAGGGCCGCTTGAATATAATTCACCCCTCCACTTT. This translates into CASSSSPVTGPLEYNSPLHF.

This clonotype was seen more than once but under ten times. The V and J genes are TRBV10-2 and TRBJ1-1; 8 bases fit TRBD1. Germline CDR1 reads WSHSY; CDR2 reads SAAADI. The trim removed 6 bases at V and 3 bases at J, leaving 3 bases unmatched. The CDR3 length is 13 residues. The CDR3 DNA reads TGCGCCAGCAGCTGGACAGGGTACACTGAAGCTTTCTTT. Its protein is CASSWTGYTEAFF.

This clonotype came up a few times. CDR3 sequence reads: CATSRDLAEQYF. CDR3 DNA: TGTGCCACCAGCAGAGATCTGGCCGAGCAGTACTTC. The genes are TRBV15 and TRBJ2-7, with D hard to call. There are 12 residues in the CDR3. Trimming cost V 0 bases and J 6 bases, with 6 bases left between them. The germline gives CDR1 LNHNV, CDR2 YYDKDF (reference sequence).

The CDR3 protein is CASSVGTGGAETQYF. For the CDR3, the DNA is TGTGCCAGCAGCGTCGGAACAGGGGGCGCGGAGACCCAGTACTTC. The chain employs TRBV9 and TRBJ2-5, with TRBD1 matching over 9 bases. The CDR3 extends over 15 amino acids. Germline-derived CDR1 and CDR2 are SGDLS and YYNGEE. The V segment lost 2 bases and the J segment 5 bases; nucleotides outside the gene matches: 7.

This clonotype was detected a few times. This chain connects TRBV6-5 to TRBJ1-3, with 8 bases aligning to TRBD1. The length of the CDR3 is 15 residues. In germline, CDR1 is MNHEY, CDR2 SVGAGI. Trimming cost V 4 bases and J 11 bases; bases outside gene matches: 13. CDR3 nucleotides: TGTGCCAGCAGTTTAGGACAGGGCAGTACCTTACCCATATATTTT. Protein: CASSLGQGSTLPIYF.

This clonotype was seen many times. V and J are TRBV10-3 and TRBJ2-3; a possible D gene is TRBD1 (5 bases). The V and J ends lost 6 bases and 2 bases respectively, with 15 bases between them. This CDR3 is 15 amino acids long. Germline CDR1 reads ENHRY; CDR2 reads SYGVKD. The CDR3 is CAISSQGAFTDTQYF. CDR3 sequence (DNA): TGTGCCATCAGCTCCCAGGGTGCTTTCACAGATACGCAGTATTTT.